One and the same sample provided the 3 T cell receptor beta chains below, sequenced in a study of T-cell memory formation after mild COVID-19. TCRdb processed the 5' RACE reads anew with MiXCR; each CDR3 protein has one entry. The data contain a few hundred thousand distinct CDR3 sequences, 20% to 25% of them singletons. Sequenced input: PBMCs or a T cell subset sorted from them (not recorded which). The receptors stem from an adult woman who had mild COVID-19 (a few samples of this study predate the infection). Cell type and time point are not known.

In its sample, this clonotype was seen a few times. This chain joins TRBV2 and TRBJ2-3; no definite D call. V was clipped by 7 bases and J by 6 bases, with 8 bases between them. Germline loops: CDR1 SNHLY, CDR2 FYNNEI. This CDR3 has 11 residues. CDR3 coding DNA: TGTGCCAGCACGTCGGCGGATACGCAGTATTTT. This gives the protein CASTSADTQYF. Supplemented by reference TRBV2 and TRBJ2-3, the full variable domain reads EPEVTQTPSHQVTQMGQEVILRCVPISNHLYFYWYRQILGQKVEFLVSFYNNEISEKSEIFDDQFSVERPDGSNFTLKIRSTKLEDSAMYFCASTSADTQYFGPGTRLTVL.

This clonotype appeared a few times. The V call is TRBV5-4, the J call TRBJ2-1; D unclear. V was clipped by 7 bases and J by 6 bases, with 17 bases between them. The CDR3 loop spans 14 amino acids. CDR1 is SGHNT, CDR2 YYREEE, per germline (reference sequence). Here the CDR3 reads CASSLQQPGNEQFF. Here the CDR3 DNA reads TGTGCCAGCTCGCTACAACAGCCGGGCAATGAGCAGTTCTTC.

The chain recombines TRBV7-9 with TRBJ2-7, with 9 bases matching TRBD1. The CDR3 loop spans 15 amino acids. V shed 3 bases and J 6 bases; nucleotides not matched to a gene: 9. Germline values: CDR1 SEHNR, CDR2 FQNEAQ (reference sequence). The CDR3 DNA reads TGTGCCAGCAGCTTGACCGGGACAGGGAAGGGCGAGCAGTACTTC. This translates into CASSLTGTGKGEQYF.